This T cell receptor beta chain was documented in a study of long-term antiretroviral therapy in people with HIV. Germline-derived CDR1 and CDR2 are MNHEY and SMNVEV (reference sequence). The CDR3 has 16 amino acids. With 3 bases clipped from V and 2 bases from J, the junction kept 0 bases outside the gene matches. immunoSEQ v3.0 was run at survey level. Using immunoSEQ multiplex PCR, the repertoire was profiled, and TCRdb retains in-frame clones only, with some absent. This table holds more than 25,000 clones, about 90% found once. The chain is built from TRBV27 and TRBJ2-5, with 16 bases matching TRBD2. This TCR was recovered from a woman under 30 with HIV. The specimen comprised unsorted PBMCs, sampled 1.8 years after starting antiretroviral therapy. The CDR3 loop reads CASSLGLAGGQETQYF. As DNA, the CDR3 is TGTGCCAGCAGTTTGGGACTAGCGGGAGGGCAAGAGACCCAGTACTTC.